One and the same sample provided the 18 T cell receptor beta chains below, sequenced in a study of blood T cell repertoires in COVID-19. Clones were sequenced by immunoSEQ multiplex PCR, and TCRdb holds only the in-frame ones, with some missing. The repertoire consists of under 45,000 clones, with 70% to 90% occurring once and the leading ten covering approximately 4.6%. Sequenced: peripheral blood. The receptors were gathered from a man aged 55 to 69 with acute or convalescent COVID-19.

The chain is built from TRBV5-5 and TRBJ2-5, with 7 positions matching TRBD2. The ends lost 4 bases at V and 4 bases at J; junction bases unmatched: 10. This CDR3 comprises 15 residues. Germline CDR1 SGHKS, CDR2 YYEKEE (reference sequence). CDR3 nucleotide sequence: TGTGCCAGCAGCCAAATCGCGGGGGTAGCAGAGACCCAGTACTTC. Encoded protein: CASSQIAGVAETQYF. Full variable domain (rest looked up from reference TRBV5-5 and TRBJ2-5): DAGVTQSPTHLIKTRGQQVTLRCSPISGHKSVSWYQQVLGQGPQFIFQYYEKEERGRGNFPDRFSARQFPNYSSELNVNALLLGDSALYLCASSQIAGVAETQYFGPGTRLLVL.

V gene TRBV13 combines with J gene TRBJ1-5, with 10 bases aligning to TRBD1. Germline trimming cut 5 bases from V and 1 base from J; bases unmatched to any gene: 8. Germline V CDR1 and CDR2: PRHDT, FYEKMQ (reference sequence). This CDR3 is built from 17 residues. This CDR3 reads CASSRQGARSSNQPQHF. CDR3 DNA: TGTGCCAGCAGCAGACAGGGGGCGCGAAGCAGCAATCAGCCCCAGCATTTT.

This clone appeared a single time. V is TRBV6-5 and J is TRBJ2-5, with 7 positions matching TRBD1. V was clipped by 8 bases and J by 4 bases; unmatched bases: 7. The CDR3 is 13 residues long. Per germline, CDR1 MNHEY and CDR2 SVGAGI. The CDR3 reads CASRLGGRETQYF. DNA of the CDR3: TGTGCCAGCCGGTTAGGGGGCAGAGAGACCCAGTACTTC.

This sequence joins TRBV19 and TRBJ2-1; TRBD2 matches 10 bases. J was trimmed by 4 bases and V by 5 bases; bases with no gene match: 8. The CDR3 contains 16 residues. Germline lookup yields CDR1 LNHDA and CDR2 SQIVND (reference sequence). The CDR3: CASSRVSGGEYNEQFF. CDR3 sequence (DNA): TGTGCCAGTAGTCGGGTGAGCGGGGGGGAATACAATGAGCAGTTCTTC.

J is TRBJ2-3 and V is TRBV7-8, with 7 bases fitting TRBD1. V lost 5 bases to trimming and J lost 3 bases; unmatched junction nucleotides: 2. This CDR3 region has 13 residues. The germline V gene encodes CDR1 SGHVS and CDR2 FQNEAQ. The CDR3 protein is CASSPRGTDTQYF. Written as DNA, the CDR3 is TGTGCCAGCAGCCCCAGGGGGACAGATACGCAGTATTTT. The variable domain in full, with the rest retrieved from reference TRBV7-8 and TRBJ2-3, is GAGVSQSPRYKVAKRGQDVALRCDPISGHVSLFWYQQALGQGPEFLTYFQNEAQLDKSGLPSDRFFAERPEGSVSTLKIQRTQQEDSAVYLCASSPRGTDTQYFGPGTRLTVL.

V is TRBV27 and J is TRBJ2-2, with TRBD1 matching over 7 bases. Trimming removed 6 bases from V and 2 bases from J; junction bases left unmatched: 9. The CDR3 is made up of 16 amino acids. Germline V gene data show CDR1 as MNHEY and CDR2 as SMNVEV (reference sequence). The CDR3 DNA is TGTGCCAGCAGGTTTCAAGGGGGCGCAAACACCGGGGAGCTGTTTTTT. Encoded protein: CASRFQGGANTGELFF.

The J gene is TRBJ1-5, the V gene TRBV30; TRBD1 matches at 11 bases. Germline V gene data show CDR1 as GTSNPN and CDR2 as SVGIG (reference sequence). The J segment lost 6 bases and the V segment lost 3 bases, leaving 7 bases of the junction unmatched. The CDR3 is 15 amino acids. CDR3 nucleotides: TGTGCCTGGAGCCTGGACAGGGGGCATGGTCAGCCCCAGCATTTT. Encoded protein: CAWSLDRGHGQPQHF.

The chain links TRBV6-5 to TRBJ1-1; D remains ambiguous. The CDR3 has 14 residues. Germline values: CDR1 MNHEY, CDR2 SVGAGI. V lost 0 bases and J lost 1, with 6 bases in between. CDR3 protein: CASSYSSSNTEAFF. CDR3 DNA: TGTGCCAGCAGTTACTCGAGTTCGAACACTGAAGCTTTCTTT.

The V call is TRBV5-5, the J call TRBJ1-4; 7 bases are shared with TRBD1. The trim removed 1 base at V and 8 bases at J, leaving 2 bases unmatched. The CDR3 has 13 amino acids. Germline CDR1 and CDR2: SGHKS and YYEKEE (reference sequence). The DNA of the CDR3 is TGTGCCAGCAGCTTGACAGGGGAAGAAAAACTGTTTTTT. Protein: CASSLTGEEKLFF.

This clone appeared a few times. The chain links TRBV7-9 to TRBJ1-1; the D gene is possibly TRBD1 (6 bases). The V gene's germline CDR1 is SEHNR and CDR2 FQNEAQ (reference sequence). V was clipped by 3 bases and J by 1 base, with 18 bases between them. CDR3 length: 17 residues. CDR3 protein: CASSFERWVRGNTEAFF. Here the CDR3 DNA reads TGTGCCAGCAGCTTCGAGCGATGGGTCAGGGGGAACACTGAAGCTTTCTTT.

The chain uses TRBV4-3 and TRBJ2-1, with TRBD2 identical over 11 bases. The CDR3 is 16 residues long. Germline V gene sequence: CDR1 LGHNA, CDR2 YSLEER. V dropped 0 bases and J dropped 8; count of bases not matched to a gene: 6. This CDR3 reads CASSQERGTSGHEQFF. The DNA for the CDR3 is TGCGCCAGCAGCCAAGAAAGGGGGACTAGCGGCCATGAGCAGTTCTTC.

The gene calls are TRBV4-3 and TRBJ1-3; D uncertain. Trimming removed 4 bases from V and 0 bases from J, with 13 bases in between. The CDR3 totals 16 residues. Germline CDR1 reads LGHNA; CDR2 reads YSLEER. The CDR3 sequence is CASSPEARISGNTIYF. CDR3 sequence (DNA): TGCGCCAGCAGCCCGGAGGCTAGGATCTCTGGAAACACCATATATTTT.

The gene calls are TRBV6-2 or TRBV6-3 and TRBJ2-2, with 12 nucleotides matching TRBD2. V lost 6 bases, J lost 3 bases, and 5 bases stayed unmatched. Germline loops: CDR1 MNHEY, CDR2 SVGEGT. CDR3 length equals 16 residues. CDR3 DNA sequence: TGTGCCAGCAGCCCTACTAGCGGGGGGTACACCGGGGAGCTGTTTTTT. It specifies CASSPTSGGYTGELFF.

This clone is a singleton in its sample. The chain couples TRBV5-1 to TRBJ1-2; D is undetermined. Trimming took 3 bases from V and 4 from J, leaving 13 bases between them. Germline V gives CDR1 SGHRS, CDR2 YFSETQ. This CDR3 region has 14 residues. CDR3 in amino acids: CASSSDIDIYGYTF. The CDR3 DNA reads TGCGCCAGCAGCTCCGACATAGACATCTATGGCTACACCTTC.

The chain couples TRBV5-1 to TRBJ2-3, with D possibly being TRBD2 (5 bases). Germline V gene sequence: CDR1 SGHRS, CDR2 YFSETQ. The V and J ends lost 0 bases and 2 bases respectively, with 10 bases between them. This CDR3 spans 15 amino acids. The chain's CDR3 is CASSLAPLDTDTQYF. The CDR3 nucleotides are TGCGCCAGCAGCTTGGCCCCACTAGACACAGATACGCAGTATTTT.

The chain carries TRBV27 and TRBJ2-1, with D maybe TRBD2 (6 bases). Germline V gives CDR1 MNHEY, CDR2 SMNVEV (reference sequence). Trimming left V 6 bases short and J 13 bases short, with 13 bases between. CDR3 size: 11 residues. The CDR3, as DNA: TGTGCCAGCAGACTCCGGGACTCACAGTTCTTC. Translated, it gives CASRLRDSQFF.

A single count supports this clone. The chain is built from TRBV19 and TRBJ1-6; 7 positions agree with TRBD1. V was clipped by 10 bases and J by 0 bases; unmatched bases: 9. Germline CDR1 LNHDA, CDR2 SQIVND (reference sequence). This CDR3 spans 16 amino acids. CDR3 DNA: TGTGCCACCCGACAGGGAGCTGCCTCCTATAATTCACCCCTCCACTTT. Translation gives CATRQGAASYNSPLHF.

The genes are TRBV7-2 and TRBJ1-1; possible D gene TRBD1, 5 bases. This CDR3 comprises 14 residues. Germline CDR1 and CDR2: SGHTA and FQGNSA. V was shortened by 4 bases and J by 0 bases, with 9 bases between the two germline ends. The CDR3 nucleotides read TGTGCCAGCAGCTGGGGCGCCCTGAACACTGAAGCTTTCTTT. Protein product: CASSWGALNTEAFF.